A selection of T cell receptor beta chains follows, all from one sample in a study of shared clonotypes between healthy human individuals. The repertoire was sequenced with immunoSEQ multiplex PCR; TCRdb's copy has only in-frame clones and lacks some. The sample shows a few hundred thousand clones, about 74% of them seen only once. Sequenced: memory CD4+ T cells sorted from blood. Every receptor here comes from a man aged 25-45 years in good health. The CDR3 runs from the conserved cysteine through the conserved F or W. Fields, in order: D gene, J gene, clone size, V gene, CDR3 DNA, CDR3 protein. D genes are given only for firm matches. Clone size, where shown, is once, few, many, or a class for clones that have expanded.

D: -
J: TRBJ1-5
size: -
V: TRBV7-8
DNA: TGTGCCAGCAGCTTGAACCGTCCCTCTAATCAGCCCCAGCATTTT
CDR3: CASSLNRPSNQPQHF

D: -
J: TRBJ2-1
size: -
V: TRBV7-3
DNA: TGTGCCAGCAGCCGCCGTGGCAATGAGCAGTTCTTC
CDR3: CASSRRGNEQFF

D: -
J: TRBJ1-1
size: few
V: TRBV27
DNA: TGTGCCAGCAGTTCAGTTCTGTCATCTGGGCTCATGGGGCCAATGAACACTGAAGCTTTCTTT
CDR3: CASSSVLSSGLMGPMNTEAFF

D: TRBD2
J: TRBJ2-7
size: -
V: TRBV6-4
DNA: TGTGCCAGTGCTTTTGAGCGGGAGGGCCGCAACGAGCAGTACTTC
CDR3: CASAFEREGRNEQYF

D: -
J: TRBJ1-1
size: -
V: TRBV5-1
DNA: TGCGCCAGCAGCCAGGACAGCCGTACCACTGAAGCTTTCTTT
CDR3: CASSQDSRTTEAFF

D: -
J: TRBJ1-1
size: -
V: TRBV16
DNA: TGTGCCAGCAGCCCCCTGGGCGGGGGCACTGAAGCTTTCTTT
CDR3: CASSPLGGGTEAFF

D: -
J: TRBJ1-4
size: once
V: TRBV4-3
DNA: TGCGCCAGCAGCCAAAGTGTGGGTGGGGAAAAACTGTTTTTT
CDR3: CASSQSVGGEKLFF

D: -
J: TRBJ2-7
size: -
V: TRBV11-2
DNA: TGTGCCAGCAGCTTAGGAGCAGCTCCAATTTCCTACGAGCAGTACTTC
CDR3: CASSLGAAPISYEQYF

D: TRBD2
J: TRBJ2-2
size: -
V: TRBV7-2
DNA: TGTGCCAGCAGCTTTAGCGGGAGGACCATCGGCGGGGAGCTGTTTTTT
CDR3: CASSFSGRTIGGELFF

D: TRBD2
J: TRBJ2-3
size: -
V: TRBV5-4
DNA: TGTGCCAGCAGCTTGGGACTAGCGAGGAGCACAGATACGCAGTATTTT
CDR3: CASSLGLARSTDTQYF

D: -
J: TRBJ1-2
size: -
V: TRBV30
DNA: TGTGCCTGGATTATTGAGGGAGGCGGGCAGAGTTATGGCTACACCTTC
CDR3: CAWIIEGGGQSYGYTF

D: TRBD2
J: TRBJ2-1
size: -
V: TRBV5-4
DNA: TGTGCCAGCAGCTTGGGGGGTGTACTAGCGGGAGTCGAGCAGTTCTTC
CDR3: CASSLGGVLAGVEQFF

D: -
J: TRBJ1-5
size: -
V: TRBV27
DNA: TGTGCCAGCAGACTATCGTGGGGCAATCAGCCCCAGCATTTT
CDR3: CASRLSWGNQPQHF

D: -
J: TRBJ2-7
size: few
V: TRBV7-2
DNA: TGTGCCAGCAGCTCCAACAGGGCCGCCTACGAGCAGTACTTC
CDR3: CASSSNRAAYEQYF

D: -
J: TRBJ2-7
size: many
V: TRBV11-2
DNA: TGTGCCAGCAGCGCGCTCACGAGGGCCTACGAGCAGTACTTC
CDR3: CASSALTRAYEQYF

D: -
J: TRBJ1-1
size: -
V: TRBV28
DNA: TGTGCCAGCAGCTCCTACGGGGCACAGAACACTGAAGCTTTCTTT
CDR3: CASSSYGAQNTEAFF

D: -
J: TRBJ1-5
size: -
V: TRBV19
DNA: TGTGCCAGTAATCGGCTTGCGTCGCAGCCCCAGCATTTT
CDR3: CASNRLASQPQHF

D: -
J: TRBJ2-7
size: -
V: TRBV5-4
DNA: TGTGCCAGCAGCACGGACTCGCGGTACGAGCAGTACTTC
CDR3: CASSTDSRYEQYF

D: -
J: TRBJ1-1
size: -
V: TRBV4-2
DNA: TGTGCCAGCAGCCAAGATGGCACGGCAGGCAGGAACACTGAAGCTTTCTTT
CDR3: CASSQDGTAGRNTEAFF

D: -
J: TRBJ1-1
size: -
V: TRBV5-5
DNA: TGTGCCAGCAGCCAAACACCGAACACTGAAGCTTTCTTT
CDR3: CASSQTPNTEAFF

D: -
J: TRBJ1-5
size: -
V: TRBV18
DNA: TGTGCCAGCTCACCGAAAGTCGGTCCGGGGCAGCCCCAGCATTTT
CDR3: CASSPKVGPGQPQHF

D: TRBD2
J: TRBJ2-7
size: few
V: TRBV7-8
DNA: TGTGCCAGCAGCTTACAAGGGAGGGGTTTAGCCTACGAGCAGTACTTC
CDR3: CASSLQGRGLAYEQYF

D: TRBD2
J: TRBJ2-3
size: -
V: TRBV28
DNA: TGTGCCAGCAGATCGGGGGGGTCAGATACGCAGTATTTT
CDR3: CASRSGGSDTQYF

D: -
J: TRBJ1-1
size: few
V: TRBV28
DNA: TGTGCCAGCACCCCGCCCCAGGGTTTGATGAACACTGAAGCTTTCTTT
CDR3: CASTPPQGLMNTEAFF

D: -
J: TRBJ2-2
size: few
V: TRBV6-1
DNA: TGTGCCAGCAGTGAAACATCCGGGGAGCTGTTTTTT
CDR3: CASSETSGELFF

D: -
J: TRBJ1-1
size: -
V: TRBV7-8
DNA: TGTGCCAGCAGCCCCTTTGGGGGCGAGTACACTGAAGCTTTCTTT
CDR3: CASSPFGGEYTEAFF

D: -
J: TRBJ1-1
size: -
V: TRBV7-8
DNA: TGTGCCAGCAGCTTAGTGGGGGCTGAAGCTTTCTTT
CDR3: CASSLVGAEAFF

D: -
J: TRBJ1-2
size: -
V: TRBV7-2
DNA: TGTGCCAGCAGCTCGACAGTGACACTTGCTTATGGCTACACCTTC
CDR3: CASSSTVTLAYGYTF

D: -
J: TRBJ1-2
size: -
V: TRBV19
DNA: TGTGCCAGCCCCAATGGGGGGGGGACTAACTATGGCTACACCTTC
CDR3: CASPNGGGTNYGYTF

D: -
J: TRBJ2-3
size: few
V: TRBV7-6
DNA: TGTGCCAGCAGCTTATGGGCGGGGGATACGCAGTATTTT
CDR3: CASSLWAGDTQYF

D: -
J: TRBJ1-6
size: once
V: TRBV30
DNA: TGTGCCTGGACCCAGGGGAATTCACCCCTCCACTTT
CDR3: CAWTQGNSPLHF

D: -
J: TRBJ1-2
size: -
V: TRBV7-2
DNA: TGTGCCAGCAGCTTAGGGAACCAGGGCGCCTATGGCTACACCTTC
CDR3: CASSLGNQGAYGYTF

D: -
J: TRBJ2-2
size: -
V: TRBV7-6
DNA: TGTGCCAGCAGCTTAGCGCAAAACACCGGGGAGCTGTTTTTT
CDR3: CASSLAQNTGELFF

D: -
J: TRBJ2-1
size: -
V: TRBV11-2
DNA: TGTGCCAGCAGCTTTGGGCCAAACAATGAGCAGTTCTTC
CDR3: CASSFGPNNEQFF

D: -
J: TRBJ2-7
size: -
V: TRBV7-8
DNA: TGTGCCAGCAGCTTAGTCTTCTACGAGCAGTACTTC
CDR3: CASSLVFYEQYF

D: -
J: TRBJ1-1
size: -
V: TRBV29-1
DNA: TGCAGCGTCGGGGGCGGGAACACTGAAGCTTTCTTT
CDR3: CSVGGGNTEAFF

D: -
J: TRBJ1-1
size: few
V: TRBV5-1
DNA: TGCGCCAGCAGCTCCGCAGGGGCCAGAAACACTGAAGCTTTCTTT
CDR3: CASSSAGARNTEAFF

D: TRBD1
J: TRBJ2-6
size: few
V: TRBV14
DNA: TGTGCCAGCAGCACGCAGGGGGTAGGAGCCAACGTCCTGACTTTC
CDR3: CASSTQGVGANVLTF

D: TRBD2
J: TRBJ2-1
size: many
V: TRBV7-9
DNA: TGTGCCAGCAGCTTAGTTAGTAGCGGGAGCATGAATGAGCAGTTCTTC
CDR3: CASSLVSSGSMNEQFF

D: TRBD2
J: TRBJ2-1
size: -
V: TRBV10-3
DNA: TGTGCCATCAGTGAGTCGGTGTCTAGCGGGAGTCTTTACAATGAGCAGTTCTTC
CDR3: CAISESVSSGSLYNEQFF

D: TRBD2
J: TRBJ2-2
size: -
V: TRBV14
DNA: TGTGCCAGCCGACCCGGGACTAGCACCGGGGAGCTGTTTTTT
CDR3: CASRPGTSTGELFF

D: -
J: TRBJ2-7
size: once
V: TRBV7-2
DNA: TGTGCCAGCAGCTCCCCCTGGCAGGAGCAGTACTTC
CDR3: CASSSPWQEQYF

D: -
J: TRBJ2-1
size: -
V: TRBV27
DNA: TGTGCCAGCAGTCTCTGGACTGCCCTGCCCAATGAGCAGTTCTTC
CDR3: CASSLWTALPNEQFF

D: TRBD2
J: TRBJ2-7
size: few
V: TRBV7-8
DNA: TGTGCCAGCAGCTTACTGTCGGGAGGGCCCTACGAGCAGTACTTC
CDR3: CASSLLSGGPYEQYF

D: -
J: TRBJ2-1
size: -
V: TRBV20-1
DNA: TGCAGTGCTCTCCTAAACAATGAGCAGTTCTTC
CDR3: CSALLNNEQFF

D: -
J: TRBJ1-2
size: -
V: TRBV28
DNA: TGTGCCAGCACAGGGTTGAACTATGGCTACACCTTC
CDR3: CASTGLNYGYTF